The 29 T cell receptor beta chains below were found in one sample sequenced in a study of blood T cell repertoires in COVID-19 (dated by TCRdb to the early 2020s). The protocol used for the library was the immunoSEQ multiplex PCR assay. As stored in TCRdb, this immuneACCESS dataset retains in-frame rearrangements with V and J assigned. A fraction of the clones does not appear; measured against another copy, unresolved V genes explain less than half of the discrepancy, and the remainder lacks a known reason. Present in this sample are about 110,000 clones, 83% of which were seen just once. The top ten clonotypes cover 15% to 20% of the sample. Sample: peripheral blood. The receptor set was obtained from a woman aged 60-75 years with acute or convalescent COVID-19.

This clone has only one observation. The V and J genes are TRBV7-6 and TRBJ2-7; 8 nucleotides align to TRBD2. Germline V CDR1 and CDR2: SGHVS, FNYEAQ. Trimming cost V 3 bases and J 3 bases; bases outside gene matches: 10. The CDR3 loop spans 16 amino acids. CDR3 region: CASSLRSGTRFYEQYF. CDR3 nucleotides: TGTGCCAGCAGCTTGCGCTCCGGGACTAGATTCTACGAGCAGTACTTC.

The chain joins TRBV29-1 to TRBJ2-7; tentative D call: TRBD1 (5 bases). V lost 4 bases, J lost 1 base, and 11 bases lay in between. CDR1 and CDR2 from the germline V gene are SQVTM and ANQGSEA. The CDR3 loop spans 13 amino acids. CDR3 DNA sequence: TGCAGCGTTGGGGATGACAGATCCTACGAGCAGTACTTC. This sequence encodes CSVGDDRSYEQYF.

CDR3 amino acids: CASRLDRGLWGEQYF. For the CDR3, the DNA is TGTGCCAGCCGGCTCGACAGGGGGTTGTGGGGAGAGCAGTACTTC. The J gene is TRBJ2-7, the V gene TRBV28, with 9 bases aligning to TRBD1. Germline-derived CDR1 and CDR2 are MDHEN and SYDVKM. With V trimmed by 8 bases and J by 7 bases, 15 bases remained unmatched. The CDR3 runs to 15 residues. Supplemented by reference TRBV28 and TRBJ2-7, the full variable domain reads DVKVTQSSRYLVKRTGEKVFLECVQDMDHENMFWYRQDPGLGLRLIYFSYDVKMKEKGDIPEGYSVSREKKERFSLILESASTNQTSMYLCASRLDRGLWGEQYFGPGTRLTVT.

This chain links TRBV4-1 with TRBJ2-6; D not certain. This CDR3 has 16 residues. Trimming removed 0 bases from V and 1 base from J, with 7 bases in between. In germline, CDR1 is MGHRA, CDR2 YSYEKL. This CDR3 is CASSQDWPSGANVLTF. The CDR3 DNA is TGCGCCAGCAGCCAAGACTGGCCGTCTGGGGCCAACGTCCTGACTTTC.

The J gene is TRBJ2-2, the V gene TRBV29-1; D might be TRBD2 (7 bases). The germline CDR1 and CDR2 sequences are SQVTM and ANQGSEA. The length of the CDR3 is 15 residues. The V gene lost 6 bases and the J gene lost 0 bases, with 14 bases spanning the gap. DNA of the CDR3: TGCAGCGTCTCCGGGGGGCGCACGAACACCGGGGAGCTGTTTTTT. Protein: CSVSGGRTNTGELFF.

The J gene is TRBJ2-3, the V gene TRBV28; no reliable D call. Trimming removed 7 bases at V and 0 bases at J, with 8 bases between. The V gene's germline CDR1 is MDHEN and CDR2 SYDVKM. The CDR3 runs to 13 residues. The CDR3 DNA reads TGTGCCAGCAAGATCGGGAGCACAGATACGCAGTATTTT. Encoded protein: CASKIGSTDTQYF.

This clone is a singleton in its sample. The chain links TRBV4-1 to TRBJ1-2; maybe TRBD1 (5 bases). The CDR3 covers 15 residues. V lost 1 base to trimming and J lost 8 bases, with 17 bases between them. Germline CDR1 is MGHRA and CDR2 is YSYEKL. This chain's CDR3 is CASSQAPGIPYGYTF. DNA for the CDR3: TGCGCCAGCAGCCAAGCACCAGGGATCCCTTACGGCTACACCTTC.

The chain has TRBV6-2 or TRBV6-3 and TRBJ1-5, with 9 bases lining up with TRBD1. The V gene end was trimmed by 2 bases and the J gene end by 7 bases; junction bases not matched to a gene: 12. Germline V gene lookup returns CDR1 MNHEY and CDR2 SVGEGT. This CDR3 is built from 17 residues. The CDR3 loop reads CASSYPTGQGRMQPQHF. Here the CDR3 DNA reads TGTGCCAGCAGTTACCCAACTGGACAGGGGAGGATGCAGCCCCAGCATTTT.

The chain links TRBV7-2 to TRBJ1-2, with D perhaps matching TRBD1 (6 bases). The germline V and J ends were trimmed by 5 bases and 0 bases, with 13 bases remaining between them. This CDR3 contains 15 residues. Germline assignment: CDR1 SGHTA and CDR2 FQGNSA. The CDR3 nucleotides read TGTGCCAGCAGCCCACAGGGTCATACTAACTATGGCTACACCTTC. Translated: CASSPQGHTNYGYTF.

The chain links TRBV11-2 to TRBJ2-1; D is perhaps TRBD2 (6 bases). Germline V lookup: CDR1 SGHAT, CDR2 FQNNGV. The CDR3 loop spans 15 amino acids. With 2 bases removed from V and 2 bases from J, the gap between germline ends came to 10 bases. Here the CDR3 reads CASSLSGQTYNEQFF. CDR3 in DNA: TGTGCCAGCAGCTTAAGCGGGCAAACCTACAATGAGCAGTTCTTC.

The CDR3 sequence is CASSEEVAGGFF. The CDR3 nucleotides read TGTGCCAGCAGTGAAGAAGTAGCGGGGGGGTTCTTC. The rearrangement joins TRBV2 to TRBJ2-1; the match to TRBD2 covers 10 bases. Trimming cost V 1 base and J 15 bases; bases outside gene matches: 3. The germline V gene has CDR1 SNHLY and CDR2 FYNNEI. The CDR3 extends over 12 amino acids.

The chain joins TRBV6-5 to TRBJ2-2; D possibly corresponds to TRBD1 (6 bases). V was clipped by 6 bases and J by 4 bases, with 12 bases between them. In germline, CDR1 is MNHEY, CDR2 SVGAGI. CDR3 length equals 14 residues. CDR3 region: CASRAGAGTGELFF. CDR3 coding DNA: TGTGCCAGCAGGGCAGGGGCCGGCACCGGGGAGCTGTTTTTT.

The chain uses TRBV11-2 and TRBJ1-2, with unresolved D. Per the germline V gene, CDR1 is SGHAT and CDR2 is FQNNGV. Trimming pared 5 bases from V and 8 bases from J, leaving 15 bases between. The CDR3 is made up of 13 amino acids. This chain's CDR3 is CASSVPGFGGYTF. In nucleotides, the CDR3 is TGTGCCAGCAGCGTGCCGGGATTTGGGGGCTACACCTTC.

The CDR3 loop is CASSWGRDRGYEQYF. The CDR3, as DNA: TGTGCCAGCAGCTGGGGAAGGGACAGGGGGTACGAGCAGTACTTC. The chain couples TRBV27 to TRBJ2-7; 11 bases agree with TRBD1. V dropped 6 bases and J dropped 4; count of bases not matched to a gene: 8. There are 15 residues in the CDR3. The germline V gene has CDR1 MNHEY and CDR2 SMNVEV (reference sequence).

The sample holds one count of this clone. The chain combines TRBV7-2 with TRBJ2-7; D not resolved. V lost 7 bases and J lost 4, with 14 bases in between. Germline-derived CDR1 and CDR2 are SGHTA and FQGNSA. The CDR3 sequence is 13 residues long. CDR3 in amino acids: CASTPYPLYEQYF. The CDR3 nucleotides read TGTGCCAGCACCCCCTACCCTCTTTACGAGCAGTACTTC.

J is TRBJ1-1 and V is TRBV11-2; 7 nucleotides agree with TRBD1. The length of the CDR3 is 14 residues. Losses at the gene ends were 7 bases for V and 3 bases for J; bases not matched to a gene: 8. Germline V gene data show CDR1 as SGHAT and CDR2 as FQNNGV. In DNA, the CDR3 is TGTGCCAGCACCTACAGGGGCGAGGACACTGAAGCTTTCTTT. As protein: CASTYRGEDTEAFF.

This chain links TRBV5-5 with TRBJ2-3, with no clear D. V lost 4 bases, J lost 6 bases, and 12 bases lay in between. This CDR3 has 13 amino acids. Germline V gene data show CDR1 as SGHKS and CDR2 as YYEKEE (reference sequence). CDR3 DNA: TGTGCCAGCAGCGCTATGACTCCCGATACGCAGTATTTT. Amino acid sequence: CASSAMTPDTQYF.

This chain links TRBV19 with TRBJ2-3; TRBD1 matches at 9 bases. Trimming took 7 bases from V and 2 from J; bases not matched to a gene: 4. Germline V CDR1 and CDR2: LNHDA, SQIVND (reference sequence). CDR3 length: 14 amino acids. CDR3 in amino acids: CASTDRGPTDTQYF. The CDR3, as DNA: TGTGCCAGTACGGACAGGGGACCCACAGATACGCAGTATTTT.

CDR3 loop: CAWSGSSLHYEQYF. The DNA of the CDR3 is TGTGCCTGGAGTGGTTCTAGCTTACACTACGAGCAGTACTTC. The chain joins TRBV30 to TRBJ2-7; D is perhaps TRBD2 (5 bases). Germline V gene sequence: CDR1 GTSNPN, CDR2 SVGIG (reference sequence). The length of the CDR3 is 14 residues. V shed 1 base and J shed 3 bases, with 13 bases lying between them. The full variable domain, its missing parts supplied by reference TRBV30 and TRBJ2-7, is SQTIHQWPATLVQPVGSPLSLECTVEGTSNPNLYWYRQAAGRGLQLLFYSVGIGQISSEVPQNLSASRPQDRQFILSSKKLLLSDSGFYLCAWSGSSLHYEQYFGPGTRLTVT.

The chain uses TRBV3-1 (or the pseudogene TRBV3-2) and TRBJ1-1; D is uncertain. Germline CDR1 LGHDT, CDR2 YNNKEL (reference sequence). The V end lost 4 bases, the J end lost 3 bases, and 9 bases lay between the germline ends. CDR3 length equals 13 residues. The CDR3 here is CASSLGADTEAFF. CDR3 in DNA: TGTGCCAGCAGCCTGGGTGCGGACACTGAAGCTTTCTTT.

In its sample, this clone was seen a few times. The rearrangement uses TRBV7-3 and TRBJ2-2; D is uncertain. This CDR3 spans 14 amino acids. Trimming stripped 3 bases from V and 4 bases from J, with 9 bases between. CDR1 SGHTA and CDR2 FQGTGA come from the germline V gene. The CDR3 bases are TGTGCCAGCAGCTTTACGGGTGGCACCGGGGAGCTGTTTTTT. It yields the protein CASSFTGGTGELFF.

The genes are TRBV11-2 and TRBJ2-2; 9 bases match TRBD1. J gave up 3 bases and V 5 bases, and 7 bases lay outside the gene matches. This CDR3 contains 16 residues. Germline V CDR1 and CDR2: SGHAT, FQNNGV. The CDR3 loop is CASSDLQGAYTGELFF. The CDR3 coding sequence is TGTGCCAGCAGCGACCTACAGGGGGCCTACACCGGGGAGCTGTTTTTT.

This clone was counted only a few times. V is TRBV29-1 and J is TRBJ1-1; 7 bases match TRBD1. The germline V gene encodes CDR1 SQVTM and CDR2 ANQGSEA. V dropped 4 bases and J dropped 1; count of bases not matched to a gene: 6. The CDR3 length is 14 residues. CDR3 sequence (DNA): TGCAGCGTTGTTAGGGGGCTAGAGAACACTGAAGCTTTCTTT. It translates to CSVVRGLENTEAFF.

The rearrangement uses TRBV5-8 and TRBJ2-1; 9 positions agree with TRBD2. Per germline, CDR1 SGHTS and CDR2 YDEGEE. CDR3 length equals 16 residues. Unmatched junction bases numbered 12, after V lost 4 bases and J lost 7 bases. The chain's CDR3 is CASSPTSSGNSNEQFF. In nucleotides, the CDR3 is TGTGCCAGCAGCCCCACGTCTAGCGGGAATAGTAATGAGCAGTTCTTC.

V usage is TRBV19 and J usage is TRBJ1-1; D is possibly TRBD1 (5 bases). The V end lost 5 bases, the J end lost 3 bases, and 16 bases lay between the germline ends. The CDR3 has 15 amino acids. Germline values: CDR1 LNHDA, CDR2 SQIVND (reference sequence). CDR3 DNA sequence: TGTGCCAGTAGTGGGGCTCGGGGGATGCACACTGAAGCTTTCTTT. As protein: CASSGARGMHTEAFF.

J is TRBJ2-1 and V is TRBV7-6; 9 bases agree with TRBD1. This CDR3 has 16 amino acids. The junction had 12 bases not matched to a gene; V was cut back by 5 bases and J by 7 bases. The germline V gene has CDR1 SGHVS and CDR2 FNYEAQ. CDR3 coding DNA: TGTGCCAGCAGCAGCCTGGGACAGGGCTTAGTAAATGAGCAGTTCTTC. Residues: CASSSLGQGLVNEQFF.

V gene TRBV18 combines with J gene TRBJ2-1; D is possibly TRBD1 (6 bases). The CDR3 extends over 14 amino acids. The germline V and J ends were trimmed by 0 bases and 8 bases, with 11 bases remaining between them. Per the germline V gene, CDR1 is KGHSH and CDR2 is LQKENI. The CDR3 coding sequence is TGTGCCAGCTCACCACCGTCACAGGGCGATGAGCAGTTCTTC. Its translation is CASSPPSQGDEQFF.

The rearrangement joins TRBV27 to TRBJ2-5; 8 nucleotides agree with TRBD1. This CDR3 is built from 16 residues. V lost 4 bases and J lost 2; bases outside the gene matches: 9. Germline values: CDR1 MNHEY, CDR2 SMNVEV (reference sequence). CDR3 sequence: CASSSDRVRGQETQYF. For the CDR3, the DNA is TGTGCCAGCAGTTCGGACAGGGTGAGGGGACAAGAGACCCAGTACTTC.

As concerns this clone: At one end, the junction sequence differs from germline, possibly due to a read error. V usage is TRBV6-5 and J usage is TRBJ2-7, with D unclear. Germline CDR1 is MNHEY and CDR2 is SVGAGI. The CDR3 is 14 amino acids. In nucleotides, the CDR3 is TGTGCCAGCAGTGACTCGGTGACATACTACGAGCAGTACTTC. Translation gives CASSDSVTYYEQYF.